This TCR beta chain is drawn from a study of chemoradiotherapy in HPV16-positive cancers. About the research overall: Candidate HPV-specific T-cell clones and common TCR motifs came from functional assays in a couple of HPV16-positive patients.

Germline CDR1 SNHLY, CDR2 FYNNEI. The CDR3 extends over 16 amino acids. V lost 8 bases and J lost 5, with 24 bases in between. On this clone itself: What it recognizes is unknown.

Points from the study as a whole: Candidate HPV-specific clones and E7-related TCR motifs grew in tumor during treatment.

Sequencing was performed with immunoSEQ multiplex PCR; in TCRdb, only in-frame clones are kept and a portion is missing. The sample lists about 35,000 clones, approximately 90% occurring once. The chain employs TRBV2 and TRBJ2-5; tentative D call: TRBD1 (6 bases). This TCR came from a human donor with HPV-associated anogenital cancer. This specimen was blood, taken from a patient who underwent chemoradiotherapy. In nucleotides, the CDR3 is TGTGCCAGCCCAGGGGTCCTACTAGTCTCTGGGGAGACCCAGTACTTC. This encodes CASPGVLLVSGETQYF.